This TCR beta chain originates from a study of blood T cell repertoires in COVID-19. Study-level information: COVID-19 samples from acute and convalescent phases originated in the United States, Italy and Spain. The cDNA or gDNA used as material had been derived from T cells, B-cell-depleted T cells, or PBMCs.

Enrolled during active infection, Seattle patients were then followed longitudinally. Source study methods: Quantification of nucleated cells was approximated via reference gene primer amplification. Method: immunoSEQ multiplex PCR; TCRdb's copy keeps in-frame clones and lacks some. From that table come the V and J calls and clone size; the DNA was used to work out D and trimming. This sample has under 200,000 clones; about 85% occur once, and the top ten carry around 8.1%. CDR3 length equals 14 residues. Trimming stripped 9 bases from V and 3 bases from J, with 14 bases between. V gene TRBV23-1 combines with J gene TRBJ1-4, with a weak D call TRBD1 (6 bases). TRBV23-1 is annotated as an ORF whose role is uncertain. The material sequenced was peripheral blood. This TCR derives from a woman aged 60 to 75 with COVID-19, enrolled during active disease. The CDR3 region has the DNA TGCGCCAGGGGCCCACAGGGCCCTAATGAAAAACTGTTTTTT. Translated: CARGPQGPNEKLFF.